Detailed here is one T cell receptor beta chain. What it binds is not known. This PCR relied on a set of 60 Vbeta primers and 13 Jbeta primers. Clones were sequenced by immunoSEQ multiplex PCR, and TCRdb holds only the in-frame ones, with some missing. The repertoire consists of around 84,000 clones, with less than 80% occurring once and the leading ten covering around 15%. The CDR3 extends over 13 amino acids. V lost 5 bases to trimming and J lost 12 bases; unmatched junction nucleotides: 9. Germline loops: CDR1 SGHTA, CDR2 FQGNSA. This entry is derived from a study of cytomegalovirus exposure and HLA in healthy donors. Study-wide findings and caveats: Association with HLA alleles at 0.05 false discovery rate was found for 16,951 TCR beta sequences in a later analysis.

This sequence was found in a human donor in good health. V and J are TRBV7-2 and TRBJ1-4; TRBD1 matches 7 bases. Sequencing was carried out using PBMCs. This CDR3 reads CASSPRTGGELFF. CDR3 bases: TGTGCCAGCAGCCCCCGGACAGGTGGTGAACTGTTTTTT. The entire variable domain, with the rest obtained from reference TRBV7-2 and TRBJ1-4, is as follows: GAGVSQSPSNKVTEKGKDVELRCDPISGHTALYWYRQSLGQGLEFLIYFQGNSAPDKSGLPSDRFSAERTGGSVSTLTIQRTQQEDSAVYLCASSPRTGGELFFGSGTQLSVL.